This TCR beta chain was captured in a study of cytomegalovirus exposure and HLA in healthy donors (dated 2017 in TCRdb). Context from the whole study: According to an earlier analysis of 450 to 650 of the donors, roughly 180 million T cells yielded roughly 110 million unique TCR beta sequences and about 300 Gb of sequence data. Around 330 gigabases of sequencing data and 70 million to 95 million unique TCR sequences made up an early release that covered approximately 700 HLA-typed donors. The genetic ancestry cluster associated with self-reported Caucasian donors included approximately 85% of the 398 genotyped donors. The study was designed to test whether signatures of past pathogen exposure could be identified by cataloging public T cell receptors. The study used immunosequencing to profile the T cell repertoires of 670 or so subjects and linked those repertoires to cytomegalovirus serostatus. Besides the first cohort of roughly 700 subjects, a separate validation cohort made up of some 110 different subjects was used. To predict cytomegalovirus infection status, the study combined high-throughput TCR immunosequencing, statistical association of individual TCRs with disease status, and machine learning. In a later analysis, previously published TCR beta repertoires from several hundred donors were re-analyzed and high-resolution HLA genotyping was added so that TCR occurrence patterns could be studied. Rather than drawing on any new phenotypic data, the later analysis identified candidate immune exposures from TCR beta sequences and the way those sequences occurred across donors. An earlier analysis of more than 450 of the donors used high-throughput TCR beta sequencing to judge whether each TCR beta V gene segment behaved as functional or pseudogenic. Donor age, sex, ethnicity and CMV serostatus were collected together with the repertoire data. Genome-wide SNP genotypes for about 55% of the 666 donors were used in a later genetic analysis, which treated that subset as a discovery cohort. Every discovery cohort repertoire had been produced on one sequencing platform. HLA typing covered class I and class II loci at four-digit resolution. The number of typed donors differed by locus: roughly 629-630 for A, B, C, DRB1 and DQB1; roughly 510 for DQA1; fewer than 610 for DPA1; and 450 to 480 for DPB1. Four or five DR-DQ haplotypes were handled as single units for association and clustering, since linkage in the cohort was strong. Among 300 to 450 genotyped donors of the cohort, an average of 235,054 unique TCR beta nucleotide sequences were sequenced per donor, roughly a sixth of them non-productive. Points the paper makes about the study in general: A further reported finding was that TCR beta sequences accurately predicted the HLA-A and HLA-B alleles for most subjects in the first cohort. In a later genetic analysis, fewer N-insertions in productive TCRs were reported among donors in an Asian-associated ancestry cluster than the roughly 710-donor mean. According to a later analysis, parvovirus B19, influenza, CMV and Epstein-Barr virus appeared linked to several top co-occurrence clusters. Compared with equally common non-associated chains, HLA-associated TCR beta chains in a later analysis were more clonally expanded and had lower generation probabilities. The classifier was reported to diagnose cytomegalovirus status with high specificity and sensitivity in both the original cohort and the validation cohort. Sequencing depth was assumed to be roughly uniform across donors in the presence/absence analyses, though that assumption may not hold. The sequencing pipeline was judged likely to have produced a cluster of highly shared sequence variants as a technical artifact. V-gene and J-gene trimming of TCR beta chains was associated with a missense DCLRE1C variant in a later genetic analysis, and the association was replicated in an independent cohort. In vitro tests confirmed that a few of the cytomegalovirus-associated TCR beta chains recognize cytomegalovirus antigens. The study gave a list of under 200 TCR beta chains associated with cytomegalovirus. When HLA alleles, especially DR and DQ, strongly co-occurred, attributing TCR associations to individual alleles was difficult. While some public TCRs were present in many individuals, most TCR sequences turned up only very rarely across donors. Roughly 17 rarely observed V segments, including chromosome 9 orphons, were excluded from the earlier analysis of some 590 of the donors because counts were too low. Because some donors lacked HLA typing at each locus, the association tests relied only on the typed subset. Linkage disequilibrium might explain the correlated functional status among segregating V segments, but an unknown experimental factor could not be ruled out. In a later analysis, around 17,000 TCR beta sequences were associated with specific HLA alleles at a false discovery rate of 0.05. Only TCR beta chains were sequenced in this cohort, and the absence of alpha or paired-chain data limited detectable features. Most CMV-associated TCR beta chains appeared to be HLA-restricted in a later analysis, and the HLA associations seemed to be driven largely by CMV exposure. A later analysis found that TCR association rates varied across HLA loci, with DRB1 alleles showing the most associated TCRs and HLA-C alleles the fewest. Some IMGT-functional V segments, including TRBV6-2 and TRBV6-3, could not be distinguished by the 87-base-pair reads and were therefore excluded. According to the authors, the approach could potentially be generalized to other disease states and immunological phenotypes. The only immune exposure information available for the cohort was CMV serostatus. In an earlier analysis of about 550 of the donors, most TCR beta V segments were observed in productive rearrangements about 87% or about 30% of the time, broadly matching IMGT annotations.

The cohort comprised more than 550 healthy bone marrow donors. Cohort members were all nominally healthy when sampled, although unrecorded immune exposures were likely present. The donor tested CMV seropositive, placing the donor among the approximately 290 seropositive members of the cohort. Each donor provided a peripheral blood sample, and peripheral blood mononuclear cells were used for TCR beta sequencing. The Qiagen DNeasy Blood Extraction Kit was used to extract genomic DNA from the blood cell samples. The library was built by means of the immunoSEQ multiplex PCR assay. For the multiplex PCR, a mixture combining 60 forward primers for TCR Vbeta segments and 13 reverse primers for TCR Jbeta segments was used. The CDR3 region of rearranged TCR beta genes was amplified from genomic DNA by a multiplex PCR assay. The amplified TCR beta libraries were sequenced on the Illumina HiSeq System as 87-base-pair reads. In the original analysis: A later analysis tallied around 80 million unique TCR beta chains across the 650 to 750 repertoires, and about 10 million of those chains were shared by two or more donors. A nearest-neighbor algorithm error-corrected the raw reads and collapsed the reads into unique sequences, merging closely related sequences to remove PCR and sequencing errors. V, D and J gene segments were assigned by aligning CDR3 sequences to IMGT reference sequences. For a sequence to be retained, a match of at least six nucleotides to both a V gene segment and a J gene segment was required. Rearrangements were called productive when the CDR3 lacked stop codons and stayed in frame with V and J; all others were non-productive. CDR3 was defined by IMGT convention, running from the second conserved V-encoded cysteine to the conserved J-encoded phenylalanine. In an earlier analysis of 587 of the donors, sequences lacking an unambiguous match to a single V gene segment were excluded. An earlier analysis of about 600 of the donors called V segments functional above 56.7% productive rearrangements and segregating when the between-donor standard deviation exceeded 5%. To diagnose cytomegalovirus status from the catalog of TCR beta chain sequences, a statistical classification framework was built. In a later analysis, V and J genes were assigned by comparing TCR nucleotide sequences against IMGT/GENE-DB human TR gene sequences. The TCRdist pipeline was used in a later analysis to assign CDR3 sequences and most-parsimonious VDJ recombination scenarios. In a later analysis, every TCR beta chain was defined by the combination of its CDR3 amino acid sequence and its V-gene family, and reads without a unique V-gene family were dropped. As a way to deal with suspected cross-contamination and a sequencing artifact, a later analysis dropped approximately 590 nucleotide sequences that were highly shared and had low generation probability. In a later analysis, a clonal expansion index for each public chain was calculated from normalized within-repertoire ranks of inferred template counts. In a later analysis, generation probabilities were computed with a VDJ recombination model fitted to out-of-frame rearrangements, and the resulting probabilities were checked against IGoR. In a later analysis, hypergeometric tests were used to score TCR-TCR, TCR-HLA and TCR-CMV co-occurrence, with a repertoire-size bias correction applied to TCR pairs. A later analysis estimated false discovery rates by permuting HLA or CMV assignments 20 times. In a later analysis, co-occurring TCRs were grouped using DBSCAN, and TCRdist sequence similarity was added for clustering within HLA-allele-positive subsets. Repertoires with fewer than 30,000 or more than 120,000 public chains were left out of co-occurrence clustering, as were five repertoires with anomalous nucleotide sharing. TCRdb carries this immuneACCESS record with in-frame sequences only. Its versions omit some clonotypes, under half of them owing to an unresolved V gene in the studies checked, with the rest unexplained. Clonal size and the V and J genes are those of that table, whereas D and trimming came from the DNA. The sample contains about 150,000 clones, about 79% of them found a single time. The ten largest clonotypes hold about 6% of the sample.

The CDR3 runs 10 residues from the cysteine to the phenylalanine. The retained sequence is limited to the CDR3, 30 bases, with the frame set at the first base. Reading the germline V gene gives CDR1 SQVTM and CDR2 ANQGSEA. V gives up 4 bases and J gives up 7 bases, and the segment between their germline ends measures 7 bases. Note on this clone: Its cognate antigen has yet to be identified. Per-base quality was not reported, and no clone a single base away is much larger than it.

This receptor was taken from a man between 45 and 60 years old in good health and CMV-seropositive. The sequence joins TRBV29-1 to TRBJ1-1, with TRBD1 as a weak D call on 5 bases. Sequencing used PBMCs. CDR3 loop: CSVGQFEAFF. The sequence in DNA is TGCAGCGTTGGACAGTTTGAAGCTTTCTTT.